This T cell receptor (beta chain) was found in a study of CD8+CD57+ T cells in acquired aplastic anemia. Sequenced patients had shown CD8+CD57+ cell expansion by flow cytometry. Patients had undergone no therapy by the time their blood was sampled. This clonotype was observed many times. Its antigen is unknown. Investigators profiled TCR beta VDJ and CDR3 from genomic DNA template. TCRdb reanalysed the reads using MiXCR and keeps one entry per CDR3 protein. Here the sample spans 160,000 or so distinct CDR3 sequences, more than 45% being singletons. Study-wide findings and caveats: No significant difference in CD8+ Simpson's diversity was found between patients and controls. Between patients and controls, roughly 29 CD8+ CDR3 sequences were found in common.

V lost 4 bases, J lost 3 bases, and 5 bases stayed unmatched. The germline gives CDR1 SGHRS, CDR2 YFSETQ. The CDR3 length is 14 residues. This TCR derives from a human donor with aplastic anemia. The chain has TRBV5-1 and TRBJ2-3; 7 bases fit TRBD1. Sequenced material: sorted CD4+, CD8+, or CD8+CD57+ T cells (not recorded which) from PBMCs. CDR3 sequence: CASSDQGETDTQYF. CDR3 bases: TGCGCCAGCAGCGACCAGGGGGAGACAGATACGCAGTATTTT.